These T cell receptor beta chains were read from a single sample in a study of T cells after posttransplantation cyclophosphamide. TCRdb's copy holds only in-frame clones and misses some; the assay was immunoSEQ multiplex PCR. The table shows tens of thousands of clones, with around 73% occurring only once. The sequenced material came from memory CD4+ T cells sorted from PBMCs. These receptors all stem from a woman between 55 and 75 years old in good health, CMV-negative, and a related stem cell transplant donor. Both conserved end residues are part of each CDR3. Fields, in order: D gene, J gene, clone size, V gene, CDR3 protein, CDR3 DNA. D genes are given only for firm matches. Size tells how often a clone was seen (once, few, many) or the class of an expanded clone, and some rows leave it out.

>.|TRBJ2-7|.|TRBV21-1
CASRPTPDSLAYEQYF
TGTGCCAGCAGGCCAACTCCAGACTCCTTGGCCTACGAGCAGTACTTC
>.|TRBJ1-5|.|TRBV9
CASSTQADQPQHF
TGTGCCAGCAGTACCCAAGCGGATCAGCCCCAGCATTTT
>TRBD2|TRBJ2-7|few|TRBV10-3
CAISFSGRSNEQYF
TGTGCCATCAGCTTTAGCGGGAGATCCAACGAGCAGTACTTC
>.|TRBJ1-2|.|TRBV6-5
CASSRHGGDYGYTF
TGTGCCAGCAGCCGACATGGGGGCGACTATGGCTACACCTTC
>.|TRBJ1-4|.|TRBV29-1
CSVAHQTNEKLFF
TGCAGCGTTGCACACCAAACTAATGAAAAACTGTTTTTT
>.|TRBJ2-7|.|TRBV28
CASSPGRGAYEQYF
TGTGCCAGCAGTCCTGGAAGGGGTGCCTACGAGCAGTACTTC
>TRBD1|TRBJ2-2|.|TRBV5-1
CASSSGQGGTGELFF
TGCGCCAGCAGCTCTGGACAGGGGGGCACCGGGGAGCTGTTTTTT
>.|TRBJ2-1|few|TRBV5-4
CASSLGQKDEQFF
TGTGCCAGCAGCTTGGGACAGAAGGATGAGCAGTTCTTC
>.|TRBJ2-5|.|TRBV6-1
CASSVMYQETQYF
TGTGCCAGCAGTGTTATGTATCAAGAGACCCAGTACTTC
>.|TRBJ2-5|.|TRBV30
CAWSRGKEETQYF
TGTGCCTGGAGTCGGGGGAAAGAAGAGACCCAGTACTTC
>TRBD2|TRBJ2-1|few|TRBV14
CASSQVSSGRGEQFF
TGTGCCAGCAGCCAAGTTTCTAGCGGGAGGGGTGAGCAGTTCTTC
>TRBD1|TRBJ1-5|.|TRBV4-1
CASSLKYPQGNQPQHF
TGCGCCAGCAGCCTGAAATATCCACAGGGGAACCAGCCCCAGCATTTT
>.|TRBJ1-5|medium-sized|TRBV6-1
CASSEGTGNQPQHF
TGTGCCAGCAGTGAAGGGACTGGCAATCAGCCCCAGCATTTT
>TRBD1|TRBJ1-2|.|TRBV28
CASSLSDRDYTF
TGTGCCAGCAGCCTATCAGACAGGGACTACACCTTC
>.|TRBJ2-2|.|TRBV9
CASSVAQSGELFF
TGTGCCAGCAGCGTAGCCCAGTCCGGGGAGCTGTTTTTT
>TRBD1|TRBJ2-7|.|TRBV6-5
CASSYGQGAYEQYF
TGTGCCAGCAGTTACGGACAGGGAGCCTACGAGCAGTACTTC
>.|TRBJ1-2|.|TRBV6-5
CASSPGARYGYTF
TGTGCCAGCAGCCCAGGGGCGCGGTATGGCTACACCTTC
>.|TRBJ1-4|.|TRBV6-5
CASSPPGRGNEKLFF
TGTGCCAGCAGTCCCCCGGGACGGGGGAATGAAAAACTGTTTTTT
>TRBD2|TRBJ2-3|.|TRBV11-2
CASRGLAGRTQYF
TGTGCCAGTAGGGGACTAGCGGGCAGGACGCAGTATTTT
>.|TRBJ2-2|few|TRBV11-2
CASSLEAGNTGELFF
TGTGCCAGCAGCTTAGAAGCAGGGAACACCGGGGAGCTGTTTTTT
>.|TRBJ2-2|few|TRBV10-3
CAIQGNTGELFF
TGTGCCATCCAGGGGAACACCGGGGAGCTGTTTTTT